Below, 18 T cell receptor beta chains from the same sample are listed, as sequenced in a study of T cell changes during pregnancy in multiple sclerosis. Method: immunoSEQ multiplex PCR; TCRdb's copy keeps in-frame clones and lacks some. The sample consists of 65,000 or so clones, roughly 91% of them appearing once. The sequencing here drew on peripheral blood, taken in the second trimester of pregnancy. These receptors all come from a female donor in good health, enrolled as a control in a pregnancy study.

The chain uses TRBV7-2 and TRBJ1-5; D ambiguous. Germline V lookup: CDR1 SGHTA, CDR2 FQGNSA. V shed 5 bases and J shed 4 bases, with 12 bases lying between them. The CDR3 covers 14 residues. The DNA of the CDR3 is TGTGCCAGCAGCCCCCAAGCGGGGAATCAGCCCCAGCATTTT. It encodes CASSPQAGNQPQHF.

This chain connects TRBV5-1 to TRBJ2-1; 12 bases match TRBD2. Germline values: CDR1 SGHRS, CDR2 YFSETQ. With V trimmed by 5 bases and J by 9 bases, 9 bases remained unmatched. The CDR3 length is 15 residues. This chain's CDR3 is CASSRLAGGIPEQFF. The CDR3 nucleotides are TGCGCCAGCAGTCGCCTAGCGGGGGGGATCCCTGAGCAGTTCTTC.

The J gene is TRBJ2-5, the V gene TRBV5-4; TRBD2 aligns across 15 bases. Germline trimming cut 2 bases from V and 4 bases from J; bases unmatched to any gene: 3. This CDR3 is 16 amino acids long. Germline CDR1 SGHNT, CDR2 YYREEE (reference sequence). The CDR3 region has the DNA TGTGCCAGCAGCTTTCGGGGACTAGCGGGGGGAGAGACCCAGTACTTC. Encoded protein: CASSFRGLAGGETQYF.

Only one count was recorded for this clone. The chain recombines TRBV4-2 with TRBJ1-4; 8 positions agree with TRBD1. CDR1 and CDR2 from the germline V gene are LGHNA and YNFKEQ. The CDR3 is 18 residues long. With 1 base clipped from V and 7 bases from J, the junction kept 14 bases outside the gene matches. CDR3 residues: CASSQGPLVQGASEKLFF. The CDR3, as DNA: TGTGCCAGCAGCCAAGGCCCCTTGGTGCAGGGGGCTTCTGAAAAACTGTTTTTT.

V gene TRBV5-1 combines with J gene TRBJ2-7; possibly TRBD2 for D (6 bases). This CDR3 region has 11 residues. V shed 7 bases and J shed 3 bases, with 8 bases lying between them. Germline CDR1 and CDR2: SGHRS and YFSETQ. CDR3 protein: CASQGGYEQYF. The CDR3 nucleotides read TGCGCCAGCCAGGGAGGCTACGAGCAGTACTTC.

The chain carries TRBV2 and TRBJ2-2; D not resolved. Trimming removed 5 bases at V and 5 bases at J, with 6 bases between. The CDR3 consists of 12 residues. Germline V gene data show CDR1 as SNHLY and CDR2 as FYNNEI. The CDR3 DNA reads as TGTGCCAGCAGTCTCCGTACCGGGGAGCTGTTTTTT. Residues: CASSLRTGELFF.

The chain couples TRBV6-5 to TRBJ1-2; TRBD1 matches at 7 bases. The CDR3 runs to 16 residues. J gave up 4 bases and V 4 bases, and 12 bases lay outside the gene matches. Per the germline V gene, CDR1 is MNHEY and CDR2 is SVGAGI. The CDR3 loop is CASSFTSGTDLYGYTF. CDR3 nucleotide sequence: TGTGCCAGCAGTTTCACTTCCGGGACAGATCTCTATGGCTACACCTTC.

The gene calls are TRBV7-9 and TRBJ2-5, with TRBD2 matching 16 bases. From germline, CDR1 is SEHNR and CDR2 FQNEAQ (reference sequence). The length of the CDR3 is 18 residues. V shed 5 bases, J shed 4 bases, and the junction held 10 bases outside the gene matches. CDR3 sequence: CASSPGTSGGVSSETQYF. CDR3 DNA: TGTGCCAGCAGCCCTGGGACTAGCGGGGGGGTTTCATCAGAGACCCAGTACTTC.

The chain has TRBV19 and TRBJ2-7; 8 bases align to TRBD2. Germline loops: CDR1 LNHDA, CDR2 SQIVND (reference sequence). The length of the CDR3 is 15 residues. The trim removed 7 bases at V and 6 bases at J, leaving 14 bases unmatched. CDR3 bases: TGTGCCAGTACTCCGGGACTAGGGGCAAGTGGCGAGCAGTACTTC. It translates to CASTPGLGASGEQYF. Drawing the rest from reference TRBV19 and TRBJ2-7, the complete variable domain is DGGITQSPKYLFRKEGQNVTLSCEQNLNHDAMYWYRQDPGQGLRLIYYSQIVNDFQKGDIAEGYSVSREKKESFPLTVTSAQKNPTAFYLCASTPGLGASGEQYFGPGTRLTVT.

V and J are TRBV2 and TRBJ1-5, with D unresolved. Germline CDR1 is SNHLY and CDR2 is FYNNEI. This CDR3 has 14 amino acids. Trimming pared 0 bases from V and 1 base from J, leaving 4 bases between. This CDR3 reads CASSEARSNQPQHF. The CDR3 DNA reads TGTGCCAGCAGTGAAGCCAGGAGCAATCAGCCCCAGCATTTT. Full variable domain (missing parts from reference TRBV2 and TRBJ1-5): EPEVTQTPSHQVTQMGQEVILRCVPISNHLYFYWYRQILGQKVEFLVSFYNNEISEKSEIFDDQFSVERPDGSNFTLKIRSTKLEDSAMYFCASSEARSNQPQHFGDGTRLSIL.

V usage is TRBV6-1 and J usage is TRBJ1-2; 8 bases fit TRBD1. J lost 4 bases, V lost 4 bases, and 8 bases had no gene match. Per the germline V gene, CDR1 is MNHNS and CDR2 is SASEGT. This CDR3 has 15 residues. The CDR3: CASSVGTGGTYGYTF. CDR3 DNA sequence: TGTGCCAGCAGTGTGGGAACAGGGGGAACCTATGGCTACACCTTC.

V usage is TRBV15 and J usage is TRBJ1-2; a weak D match, TRBD1 (6 bases). The CDR3 runs 13 residues. Trimming left V 5 bases short and J 7 bases short, with 14 bases between. Per germline, CDR1 LNHNV and CDR2 YYDKDF (reference sequence). The CDR3 region is CATSVRTGSGYTF. The CDR3 DNA reads as TGTGCCACCAGCGTTAGAACAGGGAGTGGCTACACCTTC.

The DNA of the CDR3 is TGTGCCAGCAGCCAGGGGGAAAAACTGTTTTTT. Encoded protein: CASSQGEKLFF. The V call is TRBV7-9, the J call TRBJ1-4; possible D gene TRBD1, 6 bases. V was clipped by 5 bases and J by 8 bases, with 6 bases between them. The V gene's germline CDR1 is SEHNR and CDR2 FQNEAQ (reference sequence). This CDR3 is 11 amino acids long.

The chain recombines TRBV28 with TRBJ1-1; D possibly corresponds to TRBD1 (6 bases). The ends were cut back, 5 bases at V and 7 bases at J, with 11 bases in the middle. CDR1 is MDHEN, CDR2 SYDVKM, per germline. The CDR3 contains 12 residues. The CDR3 spells CASSEQDSEAFF. For the CDR3, the DNA is TGTGCCAGCAGTGAACAGGACAGTGAAGCTTTCTTT.

V gene TRBV18 combines with J gene TRBJ1-1; 11 positions match TRBD1. Looked up from germline, CDR1 is KGHSH and CDR2 is LQKENI. With V trimmed by 3 bases and J by 0 bases, 3 bases remained unmatched. The CDR3 length is 16 residues. CDR3 amino acids: CASSPGTGGLNTEAFF. The CDR3 DNA reads as TGTGCCAGCTCACCCGGGACAGGGGGTTTGAACACTGAAGCTTTCTTT.

This clone was detected only once. The chain's CDR3 is CASSFKPGQGTSGRYNEQFF. The CDR3 region has the DNA TGTGCCAGCAGTTTTAAACCGGGACAGGGGACTAGCGGGAGATACAATGAGCAGTTCTTC. The chain joins TRBV28 to TRBJ2-1; 14 positions agree with TRBD2. CDR3 length: 20 amino acids. J gave up 4 bases and V 3 bases, and 14 bases lay outside the gene matches. Germline V gene lookup returns CDR1 MDHEN and CDR2 SYDVKM.

The chain has TRBV10-3 and TRBJ2-1; D is possibly TRBD1 (5 bases). The V end lost 7 bases, the J end lost 6 bases, and 13 bases lay between the germline ends. CDR1 and CDR2 (germline): ENHRY, SYGVKD. The CDR3 is 13 amino acids. The CDR3 sequence is CAIKGHVGNEQFF. The CDR3 nucleotides are TGTGCCATCAAAGGACACGTCGGCAATGAGCAGTTCTTC.

This clone was observed once. The V gene is TRBV6-1, the J gene TRBJ2-1, with 7 positions matching TRBD1. Germline values: CDR1 MNHNS, CDR2 SASEGT. This CDR3 contains 14 residues. V trimming: 6 bases; J trimming: 4 bases; junction bases outside the gene matches: 6. CDR3 in amino acids: CASRKGTVYNEQFF. In DNA, the CDR3 is TGTGCCAGCAGGAAGGGGACAGTGTACAATGAGCAGTTCTTC.